This T cell receptor (beta chain) is from a study of shared clonotypes between healthy human individuals. Study at large: Every donor yielded three CD4 naive, three CD4 memory, two CD8 naive and one CD8 memory plate. Overall study findings and caveats: The study found about 5% of naive CD4 clonotypes shared across several donors. Only a few donors were included, so the genetic and exposure-history diversity represented was limited.

Generated by immunoSEQ multiplex PCR, the TCRdb table keeps only in-frame clones and is missing some. The sample holds approximately 980,000 clones, less than 85% seen once. V was clipped by 0 bases and J by 5 bases, with 12 bases between them. CDR1 is SGHNT, CDR2 YYREEE, per germline (reference sequence). The CDR3 has 15 residues. On this clone: Its matching antigen is unknown.

CD4+ cells were split into CD45RA+ naive and CD45RA-negative memory subsets. This TCR was recovered from a man between 18 and 29 years old in good health. Sequencing was performed on memory CD4+ T cells sorted from blood. Noted subset: CD45RA-negative fraction. V and J are TRBV5-4 and TRBJ1-5; D unresolved. CDR3 region: CASSLGPQDHQPQHF. As DNA, the CDR3 is TGTGCCAGCAGCTTGGGGCCGCAGGACCATCAGCCCCAGCATTTT.